The rows below give T cell receptor beta chains drawn from one sample of a study of blood T cell repertoires in COVID-19. Repertoires were generated with immunoSEQ multiplex PCR, while TCRdb's copy carries only in-frame clones and drops some. The data hold approximately 230,000 clones, with 86% observed a single time. What was sequenced was peripheral blood. The source is a man aged 25-45 years who had recovered from COVID-19. Both conserved end residues are part of each CDR3. D genes are given only for firm matches. Only part of the rows carry a size: once, few, many, or a class if the clone is expanded.

cdr3_nt cdr3_aa j_call v_call clone_size d_call
TGTGCCAGCAGCCCCTTCCGAGCGTTGAACACTGAAGCTTTCTTT CASSPFRALNTEAFF TRBJ1-1 TRBV3-1/TRBV3-2 NA NA
TGTGCCAGCAGCCTAGGACAGGGGATGGCCTTGGGTGGCTACACCTTC CASSLGQGMALGGYTF TRBJ1-2 TRBV5-6 NA TRBD1
TGTGCCAGCAAGGAGCAGCCCCTAAGCAATCAGCCCCAGCATTTT CASKEQPLSNQPQHF TRBJ1-5 TRBV2 NA NA
TGTGCCAGCAGTTCCCCTCTCCCTAGAATGAACACTGAAGCTTTCTTT CASSSPLPRMNTEAFF TRBJ1-1 TRBV6-5 NA NA
TGTGCCAGCAGCCCTACCCCGGGACAGGGGATGGATGAGCAGTTCTTC CASSPTPGQGMDEQFF TRBJ2-1 TRBV6-6 NA TRBD1
TGTGCCTGGAGTACAGGCCTGGGGTGGTACGAGCAGTACTTC CAWSTGLGWYEQYF TRBJ2-7 TRBV30 NA NA
TGTGCCTGGAGTCCCGTCGGGGGGCTACTCGAGCAGTACTTC CAWSPVGGLLEQYF TRBJ2-7 TRBV30 NA NA
TGTGCCAGCGGAACAGAGAGCACCTACGAGCAGTACTTC CASGTESTYEQYF TRBJ2-7 TRBV6-5 NA NA
TGTGCCAGCAGCTCAGGACAGTTGTATGGCTACACCTTC CASSSGQLYGYTF TRBJ1-2 TRBV11-2 NA NA
TGTGCCAGCAGTGAAGGCGGCAGCTACGAGCAGTACTTC CASSEGGSYEQYF TRBJ2-7 TRBV2 NA NA
TGTGCCAGCAGCTTAGGGGACAGGGGGGTCACTGAAGCTTTCTTT CASSLGDRGVTEAFF TRBJ1-1 TRBV5-5 NA TRBD1
TGCGCCAGCAGTCACCCGGGTGCCAGGGGGCTTTGCAATCAGCCCCAGCATTTT CASSHPGARGLCNQPQHF TRBJ1-5 TRBV23-1 NA TRBD1
TGTGCCAGCAGTTCTCCCGGGGAGCTGTTTTTT CASSSPGELFF TRBJ2-2 TRBV6-5 NA NA
TGTGCCAGTAGTATTGGGGCAGTAGGCTACACCTTC CASSIGAVGYTF TRBJ1-2 TRBV19 NA NA
TGTGCCAGCAGTTTAGGCGGAGTGGGTAGCACAGATACGCAGTATTTT CASSLGGVGSTDTQYF TRBJ2-3 TRBV27 NA NA
TGTGCCAGCAGTCTACAGGAGATTTATGGCTACACCTTC CASSLQEIYGYTF TRBJ1-2 TRBV12-3/TRBV12-4 NA NA
TGTGCCAGCAGCTTAGATGCGAACAGGGACCAGTTCTTC CASSLDANRDQFF TRBJ2-1 TRBV11-2 NA NA
TGTGCCAGCAGTCGGGCCGGGGATGAAAAACTGTTTTTT CASSRAGDEKLFF TRBJ1-4 TRBV27 NA NA
TGTGCCAGCAGCGAAGACAGGTTCAATCAGCCCCAGCATTTT CASSEDRFNQPQHF TRBJ1-5 TRBV4-2 NA NA
TGTGCCTGGAGTCCTGGCAGGGAAGAGACCCAGTACTTC CAWSPGREETQYF TRBJ2-5 TRBV30 NA NA
TGTGCCAGCAGCTTAGATCTAGCAGTATCCTACGAGCAGTACTTC CASSLDLAVSYEQYF TRBJ2-7 TRBV11-2 NA NA
TGTGCCAGCAGCAGGGGGGGGAACACTGAAGCTTTCTTT CASSRGGNTEAFF TRBJ1-1 TRBV14 NA NA
TGTGCCAGCAGTTACGGCTCACCCCTCCACTTT CASSYGSPLHF TRBJ1-6 TRBV6-5 once NA
TGTGCCACTAAACAGGGGATGGGCACTGAAGCTTTCTTT CATKQGMGTEAFF TRBJ1-1 TRBV19 NA TRBD1
TGTGCCAGCAGTTTTATGGTGGACAGCCCGACGACCAAAAACATTCAGTACTTC CASSFMVDSPTTKNIQYF TRBJ2-4 TRBV27 NA NA
TGTGCCAGCATCGAGGGTGCTCAGGGGTGGAATCAGCCCCAGCATTTT CASIEGAQGWNQPQHF TRBJ1-5 TRBV28 NA NA
TGTGCCAGCAGCTCGCGGGGCACCAACTATGGCTACACCTTC CASSSRGTNYGYTF TRBJ1-2 TRBV11-2 NA NA